This entry concerns a single T cell receptor beta chain. It lacks a known antigen. It has no much larger one-base neighbor in the sample; base qualities were not kept. TCR repertoires of sorted CD4+ and CD8+ blood T cells from severe aplastic anemia patients and healthy subjects were deep-sequenced in the study. Ficoll-Paque density gradient centrifugation was used to isolate peripheral blood mononuclear cells. Before DNA extraction, CD4+ and CD8+ T cells were sorted by FACS or by magnetic beads. Genomic DNA served as template for TCR beta VDJ combination and CDR3 sequence profiling. An Illumina HiSeq 2000 was used for TCR repertoire sequencing. As for the authors' bioinformatics: Repertoire assessment relied on Simpson's diversity index, CDR3 size and DJ length profiles, and TRBV/TRBJ rearrangement plots. The immunodominant clone was defined as the most abundant DNA sequence in deep sequencing data. CDR3 amino acid sequences were checked for sharing across subjects and were also compared against the VDJdb database and published repertoires. TCRdb took the public reads, trimmed them with fastp at Q25, ran MiXCR for clone calling and kept in-frame beta chains. Rows merge per CDR3 protein into single entries with the most common DNA and genes. The V and J calls shown here were made by TCRdb, not taken from the authors' results. The sample table records under 200,000 distinct CDR3 sequences; under 70% of these occur just once. 46% of the sample lies in the top ten.

The sample is drawn from a study of CD8+CD57+ T cells in acquired aplastic anemia listed by TCRdb under 2018. A note on the overall study: Extracted DNA from sorted CD4+ and CD8+ cells averaged around 3.3 ug, ranging from roughly 0.17 to 27.4 ug.

Points the paper makes about the study in general: Between patients and healthy controls, no significant difference in CD8+ Simpson's diversity was found (P=0.060). Some 27 CD8+ CDR3 sequences were found in both patients and controls but appeared to be highly expressed in patients and within the immunodominant clones of the patients.

The germline V gene encodes CDR1 SGDLS and CDR2 YYNGEE. Including the terminal cysteine and phenylalanine, the CDR3 comprises 16 residues. Here the CDR3 DNA is all that survives: 48 bases in frame from base 1. V loses 0 bases of germline sequence and J loses 1 base, and the interval between the two ends is 13 bases. The sample taken for sequencing was sorted CD4+, CD8+, or CD8+CD57+ T cells (not recorded which) from PBMCs. The chain is made from TRBV9 and TRBJ2-5; the D region possibly corresponds to TRBD1 (6 bases align). This receptor was identified in a human donor with severe aplastic anemia or a healthy control (not recorded which). The CDR3 has the sequence CASSVGDIGAQETQYF. The bases are TGTGCCAGCAGCGTAGGGGACATTGGAGCCCAAGAGACCCAGTACTTC. The reference TRBV9 and TRBJ2-5 proteins fill in what lies around the CDR3, so the full variable domain reads DSGVTQTPKHLITATGQRVTLRCSPRSGDLSVYWYQQSLDQGLQFLIQYYNGEERAKGNILERFSAQQFPDLHSELNLSSLELGDSALYFCASSVGDIGAQETQYFGPGTRLLVL.